This TCR beta chain stems from a study of blood T cell repertoires in COVID-19. Overall study: COVID-19 samples, acute and convalescent, were from the United States, Italy and Spain. In each case, the material was cDNA or gDNA derived from T cells, B-cell-depleted T cells, or PBMCs.

The CDR3 extends over 13 amino acids. The germline gives CDR1 GTSNPN, CDR2 SVGIG (reference sequence). V dropped 4 bases and J dropped 4 bases, with 11 bases sitting between them. Original methodology: By means of reference gene primer amplification, nucleated cell counts were estimated. The table came from immunoSEQ multiplex PCR; TCRdb's copy has only in-frame clones and leaves some out. That table supplies the V and J calls and clone size; D and trimming were determined from the DNA. The sample lists roughly 150,000 clones, around 74% occurring once. This TCR came from a woman of 80 years or more with acute or convalescent COVID-19. The V call is TRBV30, the J call TRBJ1-3; D gene uncertain. Sequencing used peripheral blood. This CDR3 reads CAWNRPGGNTIYF. For the CDR3, the DNA is TGTGCCTGGAATAGGCCCGGGGGAAACACCATATATTTT.